One sample yielded the 6 T cell receptor beta chains listed below, sequenced in a study of T-cell reconstitution after alpha-beta-depleted transplantation in children. Construction of the TCRbeta library involved unique molecular identifiers. MiXCR was run by TCRdb on the PCR reads, yielding one entry per CDR3 protein. The sample lists hundreds of thousands of distinct CDR3 sequences, 25% occurring once. Source: PBMCs, taken before TCRalphabeta/CD19-depleted stem cell transplant. The source of these receptors is a girl aged 2 to 9 with Fanconi anemia, due to receive a stem cell transplant.

This clonotype has a count of ten or more. Here the CDR3 DNA reads TGCAGTGCTAGAACGGGACAGCAAAATCAAGAGACCCAGTACTTC. It codes for CSARTGQQNQETQYF. The rearrangement joins TRBV20-1 to TRBJ2-5, with TRBD1 identical over 7 bases. CDR1 is DFQATT, CDR2 SNEGSKA, per germline (reference sequence). The CDR3 sequence is 15 residues long. J gave up 2 bases and V 2 bases, and 8 bases lay outside the gene matches.

This clonotype was observed many times. V is TRBV15 and J is TRBJ2-1; 9 bases are a match to TRBD1. Germline V gene lookup returns CDR1 LNHNV and CDR2 YYDKDF (reference sequence). J lost 9 bases, V lost 10 bases, and 10 bases had no gene match. This CDR3 has 13 amino acids. As DNA, the CDR3 is TGTGCCATCCGCATGGACAGGGGACTTGAGCAGTTCTTC. As protein: CAIRMDRGLEQFF.

This chain joins TRBV10-2 and TRBJ2-7, with D hard to call. Germline loops: CDR1 WSHSY, CDR2 SAAADI. The CDR3 is 15 amino acids. The germline V and J ends were trimmed by 7 bases and 0 bases, with 16 bases remaining between them. The CDR3 spells CASTASGLGSYEQYF. DNA of the CDR3: TGCGCCAGCACTGCTTCGGGCTTGGGCTCCTACGAGCAGTACTTC.

This clonotype was observed at least ten times. A junction end diverges from the germline sequence, so it may reflect a read error. This chain connects TRBV5-1 to TRBJ2-5; D unclear. Germline CDR1 and CDR2: SGHRS and YFSETQ. The length of the CDR3 is 13 residues. CDR3 nucleotides: TGTGCCAGCAGCTTAACGCCACAAGAGACCCAGTACTTC. It codes for CASSLTPQETQYF.

V and J are TRBV7-6 and TRBJ2-1; 13 positions agree with TRBD2. CDR1 and CDR2 from the germline V gene are SGHVS and FNYEAQ. The V segment lost 4 bases and the J segment 5 bases; nucleotides outside the gene matches: 14. CDR3 size: 19 residues. In nucleotides, the CDR3 is TGTGCCAGCAGCTCACCTCCGGGACTAGCGGGGTTAAAAAACAATGAGCAGTTCTTC. The encoded protein is CASSSPPGLAGLKNNEQFF.

This clonotype was observed at least ten times. V gene TRBV29-1 combines with J gene TRBJ2-5, with 11 bases identical to TRBD1. Germline V gives CDR1 SQVTM, CDR2 ANQGSEA. The CDR3 extends over 17 amino acids. The ends lost 0 bases at V and 4 bases at J; junction bases unmatched: 10. The CDR3 here is CSVEDLGDRGSVETQYF. DNA for the CDR3: TGCAGCGTTGAAGATCTAGGGGACAGGGGGTCTGTAGAGACCCAGTACTTC.